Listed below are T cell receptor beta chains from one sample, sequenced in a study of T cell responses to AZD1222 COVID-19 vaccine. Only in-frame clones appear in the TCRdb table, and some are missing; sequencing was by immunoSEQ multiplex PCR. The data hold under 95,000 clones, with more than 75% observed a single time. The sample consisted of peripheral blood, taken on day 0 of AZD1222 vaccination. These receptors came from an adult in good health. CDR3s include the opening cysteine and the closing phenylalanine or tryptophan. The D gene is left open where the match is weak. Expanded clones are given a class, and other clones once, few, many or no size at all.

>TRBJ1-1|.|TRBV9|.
CASSVGDTSVDTEAFF
TGTGCCAGCAGCGTGGGGGATACTTCCGTGGACACTGAAGCTTTCTTT
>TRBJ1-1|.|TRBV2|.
CASRPRALNTEAFF
TGTGCCAGCAGACCCAGGGCCCTGAACACTGAAGCTTTCTTT
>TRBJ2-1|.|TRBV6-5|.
CANTTRSHEGNEQFF
TGTGCCAACACAACGCGAAGCCATGAGGGCAATGAGCAGTTCTTC
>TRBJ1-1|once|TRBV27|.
CASRPAPGLNTEAFF
TGTGCCAGCAGGCCAGCCCCAGGGCTGAACACTGAAGCTTTCTTT
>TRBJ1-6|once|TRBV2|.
CASRSEAVYNSPLHF
TGTGCCAGCAGGTCTGAAGCCGTCTATAATTCACCCCTCCACTTT
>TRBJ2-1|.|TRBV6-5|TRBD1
CASSQGANNEQFF
TGTGCCAGCAGTCAGGGGGCGAACAATGAGCAGTTCTTC
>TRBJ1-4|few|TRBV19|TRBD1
CASRTGTGVYEKLFF
TGTGCCAGTAGGACCGGGACAGGGGTATATGAAAAACTGTTTTTT
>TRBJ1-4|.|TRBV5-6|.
CASSFSGIRVYEKLFF
TGTGCCAGCAGCTTTAGTGGCATCAGGGTGTATGAAAAACTGTTTTTT
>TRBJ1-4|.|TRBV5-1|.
CASSPGEGHEKLFF
TGCGCCAGCAGCCCCGGAGAGGGGCATGAAAAACTGTTTTTT
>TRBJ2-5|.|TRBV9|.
CASSFNQETQYF
TGTGCCAGCAGTTTCAACCAGGAGACCCAGTACTTC
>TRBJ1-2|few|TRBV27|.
CASSSNGLYGYTF
TGTGCCAGCAGTTCCAATGGCCTCTATGGCTACACCTTC
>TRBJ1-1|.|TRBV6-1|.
CASSEYRGFRNEAFF
TGTGCCAGCAGTGAATATCGGGGGTTTAGGAATGAAGCTTTCTTT
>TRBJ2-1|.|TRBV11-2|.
CASSLVARGSYNEQFF
TGTGCCAGCAGCTTAGTGGCCAGGGGAAGCTACAATGAGCAGTTCTTC
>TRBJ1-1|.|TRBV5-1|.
CASSPRDSERTEAFF
TGCGCCAGCAGCCCGCGGGACTCCGAGCGGACTGAAGCTTTCTTT
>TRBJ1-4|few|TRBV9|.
CASSGDANEKLFF
TGTGCCAGCAGCGGTGACGCTAATGAAAAACTGTTTTTT
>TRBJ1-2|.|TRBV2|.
CASRVEGSVTYGYTF
TGTGCCAGCAGGGTGGAAGGGTCTGTTACCTATGGCTACACCTTC
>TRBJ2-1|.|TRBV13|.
CASTNRGRSYNEQFF
TGTGCCAGCACCAATAGGGGTCGCTCCTACAATGAGCAGTTCTTC
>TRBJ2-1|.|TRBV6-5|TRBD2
CASSRTSGRASEQFF
TGTGCCAGCAGCAGGACTAGCGGGAGGGCCAGTGAGCAGTTCTTC
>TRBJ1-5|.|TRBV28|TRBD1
CASSSGQGGSNQPQHF
TGTGCCAGCAGTTCAGGACAGGGTGGGAGCAATCAGCCCCAGCATTTT
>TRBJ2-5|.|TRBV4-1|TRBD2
CASSQDRTSGRETQYF
TGCGCCAGCAGCCAAGATCGGACTAGCGGGCGGGAGACCCAGTACTTC
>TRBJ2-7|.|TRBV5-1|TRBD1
CASSFAQGVFSDEQYF
TGCGCCAGCAGCTTTGCGCAGGGGGTTTTTAGCGACGAGCAGTACTTC
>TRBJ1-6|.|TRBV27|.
CASSLSGFNNSPLHF
TGTGCCAGCAGTTTGTCGGGGTTTAATAATTCACCCCTCCACTTT
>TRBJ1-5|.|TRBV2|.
CASSGGGQPQHF
TGTGCCAGCAGTGGGGGGGGGCAGCCCCAGCATTTT
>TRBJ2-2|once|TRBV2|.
CASSGGAGELFF
TGTGCCAGCAGTGGGGGGGCCGGGGAGCTGTTTTTT
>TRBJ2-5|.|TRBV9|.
CASSPEGGDQETQYF
TGTGCCAGCAGCCCAGAAGGGGGGGACCAAGAGACCCAGTACTTC
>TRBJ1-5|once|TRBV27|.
CASSLFGYSNQPQHF
TGTGCCAGCAGTTTATTCGGGTATAGCAATCAGCCCCAGCATTTT
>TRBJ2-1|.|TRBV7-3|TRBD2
CASSLSASGSYNEQFF
TGTGCCAGCAGCTTAAGTGCTAGCGGGAGTTACAATGAGCAGTTCTTC
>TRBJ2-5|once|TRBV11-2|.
CASSLDTDSPGGTQYF
TGTGCCAGCAGCTTAGATACGGACAGCCCCGGCGGGACCCAGTACTTC
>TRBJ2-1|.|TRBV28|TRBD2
CASVTTPLAGRNEQFF
TGTGCCAGCGTTACGACCCCACTAGCGGGGAGAAATGAGCAGTTCTTC
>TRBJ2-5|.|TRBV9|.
CASSVVGRQQETQYF
TGTGCCAGCAGCGTAGTGGGGCGGCAACAAGAGACCCAGTACTTC
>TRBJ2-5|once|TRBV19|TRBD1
CASSITGTGLETQYF
TGTGCCAGTAGTATAACCGGGACAGGGTTGGAGACCCAGTACTTC
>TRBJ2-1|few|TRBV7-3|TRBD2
CASSLGGLADYNEQFF
TGTGCCAGCAGCTTAGGGGGACTAGCGGACTACAATGAGCAGTTCTTC
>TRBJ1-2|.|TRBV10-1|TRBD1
CASSQDRVSGYTF
TGCGCCAGCAGTCAGGACAGGGTCTCTGGCTACACCTTC
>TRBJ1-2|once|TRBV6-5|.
CASRDLSRTVVGYTF
TGTGCCAGCAGGGATCTCTCCCGGACCGTGGTTGGCTACACCTTC
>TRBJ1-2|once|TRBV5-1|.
CASSSLPGAGYGYTF
TGCGCCAGCAGTTCGCTACCGGGTGCAGGCTATGGCTACACCTTC
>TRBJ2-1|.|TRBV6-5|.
CASSAGVYNEQFF
TGTGCCAGCAGCGCCGGGGTCTACAATGAGCAGTTCTTC
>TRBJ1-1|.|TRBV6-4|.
CASSEIPWGPEAFF
TGTGCCAGCAGTGAGATACCGTGGGGGCCTGAAGCTTTCTTT
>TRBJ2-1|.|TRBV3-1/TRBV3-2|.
CASSQAGSSYNEQFF
TGTGCCAGCAGCCAAGCTGGCTCCTCCTACAATGAGCAGTTCTTC
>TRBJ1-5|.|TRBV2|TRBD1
CASSADRGLNQPQHF
TGTGCCAGCAGTGCCGACAGGGGGCTAAATCAGCCCCAGCATTTT
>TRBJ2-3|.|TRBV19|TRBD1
CASNTQGAQDTQYF
TGTGCCAGTAACACCCAGGGGGCTCAAGATACGCAGTATTTT
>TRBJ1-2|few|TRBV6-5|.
CASSSNRGASYGYTF
TGTGCCAGCAGTTCCAACCGCGGGGCCAGCTATGGCTACACCTTC
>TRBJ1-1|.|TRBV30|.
CAWTSFQGRYTEAFF
TGTGCCTGGACCTCCTTCCAGGGTAGATACACTGAAGCTTTCTTT
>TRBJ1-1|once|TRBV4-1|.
CASSQVGGGGNHEAFF
TGCGCCAGCAGCCAAGTGGGCGGTGGAGGGAATCATGAAGCTTTCTTT
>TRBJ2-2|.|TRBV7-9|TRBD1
CASILDRGNTNTGELFF
TGTGCCAGCATCTTAGACAGGGGGAACACGAACACCGGGGAGCTGTTTTTT
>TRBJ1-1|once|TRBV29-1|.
CSVVNSNTEAFF
TGCAGCGTGGTTAATTCGAACACTGAAGCTTTCTTT
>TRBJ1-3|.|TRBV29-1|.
CSVSREGNTIYF
TGCAGCGTTAGCAGGGAGGGAAACACCATATATTTT
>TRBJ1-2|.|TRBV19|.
CASTDRASYGYTF
TGTGCCAGTACCGACCGGGCCAGCTATGGCTACACCTTC
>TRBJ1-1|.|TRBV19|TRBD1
CASSMDSGGRDTEAFF
TGTGCCAGTAGTATGGATTCAGGGGGAAGGGACACTGAAGCTTTCTTT
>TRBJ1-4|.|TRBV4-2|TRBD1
CASSQTSQGQKNEKLFF
TGTGCCAGCAGCCAGACATCCCAGGGACAGAAAAATGAAAAACTGTTTTTT
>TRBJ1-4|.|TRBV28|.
CASSFEGLATNEKLFF
TGTGCCAGCAGTTTTGAGGGTTTGGCAACTAATGAAAAACTGTTTTTT
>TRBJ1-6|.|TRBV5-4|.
CASSPYADNSPLHF
TGTGCCAGCAGCCCTTACGCGGACAATTCACCCCTCCACTTT
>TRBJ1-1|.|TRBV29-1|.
CSALREQAFF
TGCAGCGCTCTAAGGGAACAAGCTTTCTTT
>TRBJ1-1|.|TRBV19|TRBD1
CASRDRANTEAFF
TGTGCCAGCCGGGACAGGGCAAACACTGAAGCTTTCTTT
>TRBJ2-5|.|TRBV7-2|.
CASSFRQETQYF
TGTGCCAGCAGCTTCCGCCAAGAGACCCAGTACTTC
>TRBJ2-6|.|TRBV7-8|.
CASSPPWSGANVLTF
TGTGCCAGCTCCCCCCCTTGGTCTGGGGCCAACGTCCTGACTTTC
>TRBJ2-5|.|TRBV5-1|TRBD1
CASSPGTGEETQYF
TGCGCCAGCAGCCCCGGGACAGGGGAAGAGACCCAGTACTTC
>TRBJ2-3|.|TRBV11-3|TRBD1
CASSHRGQGNTDTQYF
TGTGCCAGCAGCCACCGGGGACAGGGGAACACAGATACGCAGTATTTT
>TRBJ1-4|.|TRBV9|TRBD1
CASSPGGTGNEKLFF
TGTGCCAGCAGCCCAGGGGGGACAGGTAATGAAAAACTGTTTTTT